These 7 T cell receptor beta chains originate from one sample sequenced in a study of CD8 T cells in ankylosing spondylitis. Via MiXCR, TCRdb re-called the 5' RACE reads, giving one row per CDR3 protein. Of 250,000 to 350,000 distinct CDR3 sequences listed, 20% were seen once; the top ten hold about 8.2%. Sequencing was done on a sample of blood, either unsorted or a sorted T cell fraction (not recorded which). These receptors were collected from a male donor with ankylosing spondylitis or in good health (not recorded which).

The chain combines TRBV20-1 with TRBJ2-7; 13 bases are a match to TRBD2. V shed 3 bases, J shed 1 base, and the junction held 9 bases outside the gene matches. The CDR3 length is 17 residues. From germline, CDR1 is DFQATT and CDR2 SNEGSKA (reference sequence). CDR3 coding DNA: TGCAGTGCTAGGGAGGATCCGGGACTAGCGGGGTCCTACGAGCAGTACGTC. This encodes CSAREDPGLAGSYEQYV.

A few counts support this clonotype. The rearrangement joins TRBV29-1 to TRBJ2-5; no clear D. The CDR3 totals 13 residues. Trimming stripped 4 bases from V and 3 bases from J, with 12 bases between. Looked up from germline, CDR1 is SQVTM and CDR2 is ANQGSEA. The CDR3 sequence is CSVVGLGKETQYF. Here the CDR3 DNA reads TGCAGCGTTGTGGGTCTAGGGAAAGAGACCCAGTACTTC.

The J gene is TRBJ1-3, the V gene TRBV5-5; D unresolved. Germline V CDR1 and CDR2: SGHKS, YYEKEE (reference sequence). The V and J ends lost 4 bases and 2 bases respectively, with 13 bases between them. The CDR3 loop spans 15 amino acids. CDR3 coding DNA: TGTGCCAGCAGCAGTGGTGGGTCTGCTGGAAACACCATATATTTT. Translated: CASSSGGSAGNTIYF. The full variable domain, its missing parts supplied by reference TRBV5-5 and TRBJ1-3, is DAGVTQSPTHLIKTRGQQVTLRCSPISGHKSVSWYQQVLGQGPQFIFQYYEKEERGRGNFPDRFSARQFPNYSSELNVNALLLGDSALYLCASSSGGSAGNTIYFGEGSWLTVV.

This clonotype was counted a few times. V usage is TRBV20-1 and J usage is TRBJ2-1; 12 nucleotides align to TRBD2. Germline CDR1 reads DFQATT; CDR2 reads SNEGSKA (reference sequence). The ends lost 6 bases at V and 8 bases at J; junction bases unmatched: 14. The CDR3 consists of 16 residues. DNA for the CDR3: TGCAGTGCGCCACAGGGTGCTAGCGGGGGGGCCGATGAGCAGTTCTTC. It translates to CSAPQGASGGADEQFF.

This clonotype was observed at least ten times. J is TRBJ2-5 and V is TRBV15; D not certain. Looked up from germline, CDR1 is LNHNV and CDR2 is YYDKDF (reference sequence). The CDR3 length is 14 residues. Trimming pared 0 bases from V and 3 bases from J, leaving 8 bases between. CDR3 coding DNA: TGTGCCACCAGCAGAGATCATGGGGAAGAGACCCAGTACTTC. Residues: CATSRDHGEETQYF.

This clonotype was observed a handful of times. This chain joins TRBV5-5 and TRBJ1-2; D gene uncertain. In germline, CDR1 is SGHKS, CDR2 YYEKEE (reference sequence). Trimming removed 0 bases at V and 13 bases at J, with 19 bases between. The CDR3 consists of 14 residues. The CDR3 bases are TGTGCCAGCAGCTTGGATCCCGGGCAGCCTGGACTCACCTTC. Residues: CASSLDPGQPGLTF.

This clonotype has a count of ten or more. The chain is built from TRBV20-1 and TRBJ2-1, with 8 positions matching TRBD1. The CDR3 loop spans 14 amino acids. With 6 bases clipped from V and 8 bases from J, the junction kept 12 bases outside the gene matches. The germline CDR1 and CDR2 sequences are DFQATT and SNEGSKA (reference sequence). The CDR3 nucleotides are TGCAGTGCCGAATTCAGGGGGCACGGCGATGAGCAGTTCTTC. Encoded protein: CSAEFRGHGDEQFF.